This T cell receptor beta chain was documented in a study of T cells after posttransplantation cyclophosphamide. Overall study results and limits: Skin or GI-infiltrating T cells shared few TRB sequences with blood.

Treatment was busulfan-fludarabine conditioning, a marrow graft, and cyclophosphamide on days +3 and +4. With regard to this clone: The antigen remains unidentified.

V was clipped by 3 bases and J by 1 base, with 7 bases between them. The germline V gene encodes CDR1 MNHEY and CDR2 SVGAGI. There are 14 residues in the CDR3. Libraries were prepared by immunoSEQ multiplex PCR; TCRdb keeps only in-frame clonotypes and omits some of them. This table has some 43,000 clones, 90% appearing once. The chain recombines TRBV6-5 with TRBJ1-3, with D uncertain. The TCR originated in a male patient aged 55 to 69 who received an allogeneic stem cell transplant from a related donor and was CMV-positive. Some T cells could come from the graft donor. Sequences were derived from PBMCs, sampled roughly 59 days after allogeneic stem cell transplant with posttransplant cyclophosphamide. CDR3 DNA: TGTGCCAGCAGTTATGGGCAGTCTGGAAACACCATATATTTT. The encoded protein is CASSYGQSGNTIYF.